This TCR beta chain emerged from a study of T cell changes during pregnancy in multiple sclerosis. V gave up 5 bases and J gave up 7 bases, with 11 bases separating them. Germline V gene sequence: CDR1 SGHVS, CDR2 FQNEAQ. CDR3 size: 13 residues. TCRdb's table, derived via immunoSEQ multiplex PCR, lists solely in-frame clones and lacks some. The sample has about 38,000 clones, 80% to 95% seen once; the top ten hold about 0.4%. The sample consisted of CD4+ T cells from peripheral blood mononuclear cells, taken after pregnancy. This receptor was obtained from a female donor in good health, enrolled as a control in a pregnancy study. V gene TRBV7-8 combines with J gene TRBJ2-2, with no clear D. In nucleotides, the CDR3 is TGTGCCAGCAGCCTGGCCGCAGGCGGGGAGCTGTTTTTT. Its protein is CASSLAAGGELFF.